Described below is a single T cell receptor beta chain sequence and its context. Its antigen is as yet unknown. The data derive from a study of post-analysis software for immune sequencing data. Study as a whole: Multiple sclerosis in the patients followed relapsing-remitting, secondary progressive and progressive-relapsing courses.

Unique molecular identifiers were built into the TCR beta cDNA libraries. When roughly 0.9 to 10 million T cells were used, they gave a few hundred thousand cDNA molecules. TCRdb reanalysed the PCR reads using MiXCR and keeps one entry per CDR3 protein. The repertoire includes hundreds of thousands of distinct CDR3 sequences, about 50% of them detected once, and around 4.5% sits in the top ten. Notes on the study in general: Normalized Chao1 diversity in multiple sclerosis patients fell significantly below that of controls.

The source of this sequence is a girl aged 5 to 17 with multiple sclerosis. The material sequenced was blood.

CDR3 nucleotide sequence: TGTGCCAGCAGCCCCGGGCGGGAGAAGGGGCCCCAGCATTTT. It is translated as CASSPGREKGPQHF. The chain couples TRBV9 to TRBJ1-5; D uncertain. This CDR3 has 14 amino acids. V dropped 4 bases and J dropped 9 bases, with 17 bases sitting between them. Germline V gene sequence: CDR1 SGDLS, CDR2 YYNGEE. Filled out from reference TRBV9 and TRBJ1-5, the complete variable domain reads DSGVTQTPKHLITATGQRVTLRCSPRSGDLSVYWYQQSLDQGLQFLIQYYNGEERAKGNILERFSAQQFPDLHSELNLSSLELGDSALYFCASSPGREKGPQHFGDGTRLSIL.